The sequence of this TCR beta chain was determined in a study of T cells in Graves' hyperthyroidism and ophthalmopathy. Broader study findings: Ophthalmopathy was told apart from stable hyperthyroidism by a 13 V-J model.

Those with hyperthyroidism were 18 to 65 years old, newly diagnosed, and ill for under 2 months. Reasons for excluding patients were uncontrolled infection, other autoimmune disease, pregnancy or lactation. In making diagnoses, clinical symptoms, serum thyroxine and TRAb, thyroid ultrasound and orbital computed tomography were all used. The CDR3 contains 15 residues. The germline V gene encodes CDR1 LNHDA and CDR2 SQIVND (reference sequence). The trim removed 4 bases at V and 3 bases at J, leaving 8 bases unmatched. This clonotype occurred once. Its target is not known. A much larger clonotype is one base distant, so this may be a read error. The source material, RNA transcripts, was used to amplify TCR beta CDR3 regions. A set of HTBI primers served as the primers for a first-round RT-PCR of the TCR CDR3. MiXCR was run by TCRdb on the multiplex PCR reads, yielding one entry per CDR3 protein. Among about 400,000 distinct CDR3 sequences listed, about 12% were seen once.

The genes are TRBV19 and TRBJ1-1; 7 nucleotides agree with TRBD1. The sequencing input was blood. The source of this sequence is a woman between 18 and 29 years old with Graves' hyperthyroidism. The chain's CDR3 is CASSTDRDGDTEAFF. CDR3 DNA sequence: TGTGCCAGTAGTACCGACAGGGACGGGGACACTGAAGCTTTCTTT. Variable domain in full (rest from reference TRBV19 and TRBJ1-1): DGGITQSPKYLFRKEGQNVTLSCEQNLNHDAMYWYRQDPGQGLRLIYYSQIVNDFQKGDIAEGYSVSREKKESFPLTVTSAQKNPTAFYLCASSTDRDGDTEAFFGQGTRLTVV.